This T cell receptor beta chain appears in the sequencing data of a study of CD8 T cells in ankylosing spondylitis. Whole-study findings and limits: Clones tied to disease were said to be significantly enriched in matched ankylosing spondylitis synovial fluid. Clones linked with disease were CD8+ and fairly uncommon in the peripheral blood. One TCR beta motif, made up of fewer than 10 highly homologous variants, appeared characteristic of ankylosing spondylitis blood.

The germline V gene encodes CDR1 SGHRS and CDR2 YFSETQ. The CDR3 has 14 amino acids. Trimming pared 2 bases from V and 2 bases from J, leaving 9 bases between. One entry per CDR3 protein results from TCRdb running MiXCR on the 5' RACE reads. The table records 50,000 to 75,000 distinct CDR3 sequences, roughly 6.1% of them present only once. Many counts were recorded for this clonotype. No antigen is known for it. This TCR derives from a male donor with ankylosing spondylitis. Sequenced material: synovial fluid, either unsorted or a sorted T cell fraction (not recorded which). The J gene is TRBJ2-3, the V gene TRBV5-1; D uncertain. The CDR3 sequence: CASSFEEYTDTQYF. CDR3 nucleotide sequence: TGCGCCAGCAGCTTTGAGGAATACACAGATACGCAGTATTTT.